Listed below are T cell receptor beta chains from one sample, sequenced in a study of T-cell memory formation after mild COVID-19. TCRdb processed the 5' RACE reads anew with MiXCR; each CDR3 protein has one entry. The sample shows about 390,000 distinct CDR3 sequences, roughly 15% of them seen only once. Sequences were obtained from PBMCs or a T cell subset sorted from them (not recorded which). These receptors originate from a man aged 18 to 30 who had mild COVID-19 (a few samples of this study predate the infection). Cell type and time point are not known. The CDR3 runs from the conserved cysteine through the conserved F or W. D genes are given only for firm matches. Rows may omit the clone size; those that give it use once, few, many or a size class.

18	TRBJ2-1	TRBD2	TRBV11-2	few	CASRRQRGPPLMGNEQFF	TGTGCCAGCAGGCGCCAGCGGGGGCCGCCTCTTATGGGCAATGAGCAGTTCTTC
13	TRBJ1-6	TRBD1	TRBV18	.	CASFGQGGSPLHF	TGTGCCAGCTTTGGACAGGGAGGGTCACCCCTCCACTTT
13	TRBJ1-6	.	TRBV12-3/TRBV12-4	few	CASSPGVYSPLHF	TGTGCCAGCAGTCCAGGGGTATACTCACCCCTCCACTTT
15	TRBJ1-4	.	TRBV5-1	.	CASSLGSRINEKLFF	TGCGCCAGCAGCTTGGGGTCGCGGATTAATGAAAAACTGTTTTTT
16	TRBJ2-1	TRBD2	TRBV7-9	.	CASSATSGGNYNEQFF	TGTGCCAGCAGCGCGACTAGCGGGGGAAATTACAATGAGCAGTTCTTC
16	TRBJ2-7	.	TRBV3-1	few	CASSQDWTGGVREQYF	TGTGCCAGCAGCCAAGACTGGACAGGCGGGGTGAGAGAGCAGTACTTC
13	TRBJ2-5	.	TRBV5-1	many	CASSLTAKETQYF	TGCGCCAGCAGCTTAACAGCTAAAGAGACCCAGTACTTC
15	TRBJ2-5	TRBD2	TRBV6-2/TRBV6-3	.	CASSYVRGGQETQYF	TGTGCCAGCAGTTACGTGCGGGGGGGTCAAGAGACCCAGTACTTC
12	TRBJ1-2	.	TRBV6-6	.	CASSPPPGGYTF	TGTGCCAGCAGTCCTCCCCCGGGCGGCTACACCTTC
16	TRBJ2-3	.	TRBV11-1	few	CASSLNDRLITDTQYF	TGTGCCAGCAGCTTAAATGACAGGCTAATCACAGATACGCAGTATTTT
16	TRBJ1-1	.	TRBV4-3	few	CASSQEGGIKNTEAFF	TGCGCCAGCAGCCAAGAGGGAGGGATAAAGAACACTGAAGCTTTCTTT
14	TRBJ2-1	TRBD2	TRBV7-3	many	CASSPSGGAVEQFF	TGTGCCAGCAGCCCAAGCGGGGGGGCGGTTGAGCAGTTCTTC
12	TRBJ2-5	.	TRBV5-1	.	CASRDGGETQYF	TGCGCCAGCAGGGACGGAGGGGAGACCCAGTACTTC
16	TRBJ2-1	TRBD1	TRBV18	.	CASSPGTGTSYNEQFF	TGTGCCAGCTCACCAGGGACAGGGACATCCTACAATGAGCAGTTCTTC
16	TRBJ2-1	TRBD2	TRBV9	.	CASSVLGLAGNNEQFF	TGTGCCAGCAGCGTACTTGGGCTAGCGGGGAACAATGAGCAGTTCTTC
13	TRBJ1-1	.	TRBV9	.	CASSDRAGTEAFF	TGTGCCAGCAGCGATCGGGCGGGCACTGAAGCTTTCTTT
14	TRBJ1-1	TRBD1	TRBV7-9	many	CASRLNHGTELAFF	TGTGCCAGCAGACTCAATCACGGGACAGAATTAGCTTTCTTT
22	TRBJ2-5	TRBD2	TRBV4-3	.	CASSQESGLLGLTSEYQETQYF	TGCGCCAGCAGCCAAGAGTCGGGCCTCCTGGGCCTCACTAGCGAGTACCAAGAGACCCAGTACTTC
13	TRBJ1-3	.	TRBV12-3/TRBV12-4	many	CASSLDRGNTIYF	TGTGCCAGCAGTTTGGACCGAGGAAACACCATATATTTT
15	TRBJ1-2	.	TRBV7-9	few	CASSPATGKLLGYTF	TGTGCCAGCAGCCCAGCTACAGGGAAACTCCTCGGCTACACCTTC
15	TRBJ2-1	.	TRBV4-3	.	CASSQEPGTYNEQFF	TGCGCCAGCAGCCAAGAACCAGGGACCTACAATGAGCAGTTCTTC
15	TRBJ2-5	.	TRBV7-9	.	CASSLGLAEKETQYF	TGTGCCAGCAGCTTAGGGTTAGCGGAGAAAGAGACCCAGTACTTC
16	TRBJ2-1	TRBD2	TRBV11-3	.	CASSLVRLAGRGEQFF	TGTGCCAGCAGCTTAGTCCGACTAGCGGGGCGCGGGGAGCAGTTCTTC
15	TRBJ2-2	.	TRBV7-8	few	CASSLGDPEGGELFF	TGTGCCAGCAGCTTAGGGGACCCCGAGGGTGGGGAGCTGTTTTTT
14	TRBJ1-2	TRBD1	TRBV7-9	.	CASSLAGGRGGYTF	TGTGCCAGCAGCTTGGCAGGGGGAAGAGGTGGCTACACCTTC
14	TRBJ2-1	.	TRBV5-1	few	CASSPVAGEDEQFF	TGCGCCAGCAGCCCGGTCGCAGGGGAGGATGAGCAGTTCTTC
16	TRBJ1-3	TRBD1	TRBV18	.	CASSPGDRSSGNTIYF	TGTGCCAGCTCACCCGGGGACAGGAGCTCTGGAAACACCATATATTTT
13	TRBJ2-2	.	TRBV6-2/TRBV6-3	few	CASSYLGTGELFF	TGTGCCAGCAGTTACCTGGGCACCGGGGAGCTGTTTTTT
15	TRBJ2-7	.	TRBV19	once	CASRQASQPTYEQYF	TGTGCCAGCAGACAGGCCAGTCAGCCAACCTACGAGCAGTACTTC
18	TRBJ1-6	.	TRBV4-1	.	CASSRSLTGLNPNSPLHF	TGCGCCAGCAGCCGCTCACTGACGGGCCTAAATCCCAATTCACCCCTCCACTTT
13	TRBJ1-2	.	TRBV18	.	CASSPPNSYGYTF	TGTGCCAGCTCACCACCGAACAGCTATGGCTACACCTTC
13	TRBJ2-7	.	TRBV6-5	few	CASTRPGLYEQYF	TGTGCCAGCACCCGCCCCGGGCTCTACGAGCAGTACTTC
15	TRBJ2-1	.	TRBV7-9	.	CASSLLWTTVNEQFF	TGTGCCAGCAGCTTATTATGGACTACCGTCAATGAGCAGTTCTTC
14	TRBJ1-3	.	TRBV12-3/TRBV12-4	.	CASRTTGRRNTIYF	TGTGCCAGCAGGACAACAGGGCGCAGAAACACCATATATTTT
14	TRBJ2-7	.	TRBV7-2	few	CASSPWTGAYEQYF	TGTGCCAGCAGCCCCTGGACCGGAGCCTACGAGCAGTACTTC
14	TRBJ1-5	.	TRBV4-2	many	CASSQEDGDQPQHF	TGTGCCAGCAGCCAAGAGGATGGGGATCAGCCCCAGCATTTT
17	TRBJ2-1	TRBD2	TRBV10-3	few	CAISWTSGGSSYNEQFF	TGTGCCATCAGTTGGACTAGCGGGGGTAGCTCCTACAATGAGCAGTTCTTC
16	TRBJ2-3	.	TRBV6-2/TRBV6-3	.	CASSYGGSSSTDTQYF	TGTGCCAGCAGTTATGGGGGAAGCTCTAGCACAGATACGCAGTATTTT
17	TRBJ2-2	TRBD2	TRBV4-2	.	CASSQDSLRGGTGELFF	TGTGCCAGCAGCCAAGATTCTTTGCGGGGGGGCACCGGGGAGCTGTTTTTT
13	TRBJ1-6	TRBD1	TRBV6-2/TRBV6-3	few	CASRPTGASPLHF	TGTGCCAGCAGACCGACAGGGGCTTCACCCCTCCACTTT
15	TRBJ1-1	.	TRBV7-6	.	CASSLGQGKNTEAFF	TGTGCCAGCAGCTTAGGGCAGGGGAAGAACACTGAAGCTTTCTTT
13	TRBJ2-2	.	TRBV20-1	many	CSASNYVDGELFF	TGCAGTGCTAGTAACTATGTCGACGGGGAGCTGTTTTTT
20	TRBJ2-1	TRBD2	TRBV5-1	.	CASSLARTSGGPQAYNEQFF	TGCGCCAGCAGCTTGGCCCGTACTAGCGGGGGGCCACAGGCCTACAATGAGCAGTTCTTC
14	TRBJ1-1	TRBD1	TRBV5-1	many	CASSYGTANTEAFF	TGCGCCAGCAGCTACGGGACAGCCAACACTGAAGCTTTCTTT
13	TRBJ2-4	.	TRBV4-2	.	CASSQDLTDIQYF	TGTGCCAGCAGCCAAGATTTGACAGACATTCAGTACTTC